This T cell receptor beta chain was profiled in a study of blood T cell repertoires in COVID-19. Study-wide context: Both acute and convalescent COVID-19 samples were obtained from the United States, Italy and Spain. PBMCs, B-cell-depleted T cells, or T cells provided the cDNA or gDNA that made up the material.

About this clone: Other DNA sequences in the same sample also yield this CDR3.

As originally analysed: By means of reference gene primer amplification, nucleated cell counts were estimated. The protocol was immunoSEQ multiplex PCR, while the TCRdb copy is restricted to in-frame clones and leaves out a portion. From that table come the V and J calls and clone size; the DNA was used to work out D and trimming. The data contain roughly 250,000 clones, 82% of them singletons. CDR1 SQVTM and CDR2 ANQGSEA come from the germline V gene. V was clipped by 3 bases and J by 2 bases; unmatched bases: 1. The CDR3 loop spans 12 amino acids. The specimen was peripheral blood. V and J are TRBV29-1 and TRBJ2-7; 7 nucleotides line up with TRBD1. This TCR was recovered from a woman older than 75 with active or convalescent COVID-19. The DNA of the CDR3 is TGCAGCGTTGAGACAGGGACCTACGAGCAGTACTTC. It codes for CSVETGTYEQYF.